Detailed here is one T cell receptor beta chain. Methods used by the authors: The assay estimated nucleated cells by amplifying reference gene primers. The protocol was immunoSEQ multiplex PCR, while the TCRdb copy is restricted to in-frame clones and leaves out a portion. That table supplies the V and J calls and clone size; D and trimming were determined from the DNA. The sample has roughly 86,000 clones, 70% to 85% seen once. The data belong to a study of blood T cell repertoires in COVID-19. Overall study: PBMCs, B-cell-depleted T cells, or T cells were the source of the cDNA or gDNA that made up the material.

The germline V gene encodes CDR1 SGDLS and CDR2 YYNGEE. This CDR3 comprises 13 residues. Trimming cost V 6 bases and J 10 bases, with 14 bases left between them. Enrollment of patients from Seattle took place during active infection, with longitudinal follow-up. The chain joins TRBV9 to TRBJ1-6; D is possibly TRBD1 (5 bases). Sequencing was performed on peripheral blood. This sequence was found in a woman aged 80 or over with COVID-19, enrolled during active disease. CDR3 DNA sequence: TGTGCCAGCAAGCAGGGTATACGGTCACCCCTCCACTTT. Encoded protein: CASKQGIRSPLHF.